What follows are 17 T cell receptor beta chains derived from one specimen sequenced in a study of shared clonotypes between healthy human individuals. The method was immunoSEQ multiplex PCR; TCRdb's version includes in-frame clones alone and lacks a portion of them. The repertoire includes hundreds of thousands of clones, around 76% of them detected once, and around 12% sits in the top ten. Sequenced input: PBMCs. The receptor source for this set is a woman in her 40s in good health. Some clones in this sample may be carry-over from other donors' samples.

The rearrangement uses TRBV19 and TRBJ1-2; no definite D call. CDR3 length equals 15 residues. Germline CDR1 and CDR2: LNHDA and SQIVND (reference sequence). V was shortened by 7 bases and J by 7 bases, with 22 bases between the two germline ends. The CDR3 bases are TGTGCCAGTACCCCTCTCGGCAGGCGGGCCGCTGGCTACACCTTC. It codes for CASTPLGRRAAGYTF.

This clone was detected only once. This sequence may be a read error, since a much larger clone differs from it by one base. J is TRBJ1-2 and V is TRBV30, with D possibly being TRBD1 (5 bases). CDR1 and CDR2 from the germline V gene are GTSNPN and SVGIG (reference sequence). CDR3 length: 14 amino acids. The CDR3 here is CARSEAGPDYGYTF. The CDR3 DNA reads TGTGCCCGGAGTGAGGCAGGGCCAGACTATGGCTACACCTTC. Complete variable domain (other parts from reference TRBV30 and TRBJ1-2): SQTIHQWPATLVQPVGSPLSLECTVEGTSNPNLYWYRQAAGRGLQLLFYSVGIGQISSEVPQNLSASRPQDRQFILSSKKLLLSDSGFYLCARSEAGPDYGYTFGSGTRLTVV.

This clone was observed once. The chain recombines TRBV5-1 with TRBJ2-5, with 8 bases matching TRBD2. The CDR3 is 16 amino acids. The V and J ends lost 4 bases and 4 bases, in that order; junction bases with no gene match: 12. From germline, CDR1 is SGHRS and CDR2 YFSETQ. The CDR3 protein is CASSLGTRSGAETQYF. In DNA form, the CDR3 reads TGCGCCAGCAGCCTAGGGACTAGGAGTGGCGCAGAGACCCAGTACTTC.

The J gene is TRBJ2-1, the V gene TRBV27; the D gene could be TRBD1 or TRBD2 (5 bases each). The V gene lost 3 bases and the J gene lost 0 bases, with 9 bases spanning the gap. CDR1 MNHEY and CDR2 SMNVEV come from the germline V gene (reference sequence). The CDR3 spans 15 residues. The CDR3, as DNA: TGTGCCAGCAGTTTCGGGGCGCGCTCCTACAATGAGCAGTTCTTC. Residues: CASSFGARSYNEQFF.

The rearrangement uses TRBV6-1 and TRBJ2-3; 7 bases match TRBD2. The J segment lost 5 bases and the V segment lost 3 bases, leaving 5 bases of the junction unmatched. This CDR3 spans 14 amino acids. The germline V gene encodes CDR1 MNHNS and CDR2 SASEGT. CDR3 region: CASSEGRELDTQYF. The CDR3 nucleotides read TGTGCCAGCAGTGAGGGGCGGGAGTTAGATACGCAGTATTTT.

V usage is TRBV29-1 and J usage is TRBJ2-7; 7 bases are shared with TRBD2. The germline CDR1 and CDR2 sequences are SQVTM and ANQGSEA. The ends lost 4 bases at V and 5 bases at J; junction bases unmatched: 8. The length of the CDR3 is 13 residues. The DNA of the CDR3 is TGCAGCGTTGGGGCGAGGGGAGGGGACGAGCAGTACTTC. This translates into CSVGARGGDEQYF.

This clone has a count of ten or more. J is TRBJ2-7 and V is TRBV11-2; 9 nucleotides match TRBD1. Germline V gene sequence: CDR1 SGHAT, CDR2 FQNNGV. V was clipped by 5 bases and J by 3 bases; unmatched bases: 5. This CDR3 is built from 14 residues. DNA of the CDR3: TGTGCCAGCAGCACGGGACAGGGCTTCTACGAGCAGTACTTC. It yields the protein CASSTGQGFYEQYF.

This chain links TRBV29-1 with TRBJ2-3; 10 bases align to TRBD2. Germline V lookup: CDR1 SQVTM, CDR2 ANQGSEA. The CDR3 is made up of 15 amino acids. V was pared by 5 bases and J by 4 bases, with 9 bases of the junction left unmatched. In DNA form, the CDR3 reads TGCAGCGTTAAGTTAGCGGGAGGTTCACCAGATACGCAGTATTTT. Translated, it gives CSVKLAGGSPDTQYF.

In its sample, this clone was seen once. The rearrangement links TRBV11-2 to TRBJ2-1; 15 bases are shared with TRBD2. This CDR3 has 15 amino acids. The J segment lost 9 bases and the V segment lost 3 bases, leaving 3 bases of the junction unmatched. Germline V gives CDR1 SGHAT, CDR2 FQNNGV. The CDR3 loop reads CASSFGLAGGFEQFF. The CDR3 bases are TGTGCCAGCAGCTTCGGACTAGCGGGAGGGTTTGAGCAGTTCTTC. Based on the CDR3 plus reference TRBV11-2 and TRBJ2-1, the full variable domain is EAGVAQSPRYKIIEKRQSVAFWCNPISGHATLYWYQQILGQGPKLLIQFQNNGVVDDSQLPKDRFSAERLKGVDSTLKIQPAKLEDSAVYLCASSFGLAGGFEQFFGPGTRLTVL.

The rearrangement links TRBV30 to TRBJ2-3; 8 bases align to TRBD1. Trimming took 1 base from V and 6 from J; bases not matched to a gene: 18. This CDR3 contains 18 residues. Germline V gives CDR1 GTSNPN, CDR2 SVGIG (reference sequence). The CDR3 protein is CAWSGQILSPGGDDTQYF. CDR3 nucleotides: TGTGCCTGGAGTGGACAAATTTTGAGTCCAGGGGGCGATGATACGCAGTATTTT.

This clone appeared a single time. This chain connects TRBV13 to TRBJ1-2; no definite D call. The V gene lost 5 bases and the J gene lost 8 bases, with 12 bases spanning the gap. Germline loops: CDR1 PRHDT, CDR2 FYEKMQ (reference sequence). CDR3 size: 12 residues. CDR3 protein: CASSGRSFGYTF. In nucleotides, the CDR3 is TGTGCCAGCAGCGGCCGGTCCTTCGGCTACACCTTC.

The chain employs TRBV30 and TRBJ2-6, with D unresolved. V was shortened by 3 bases and J by 0 bases, with 9 bases between the two germline ends. Germline lookup yields CDR1 GTSNPN and CDR2 SVGIG (reference sequence). The length of the CDR3 is 15 residues. The CDR3 reads CAWRVGRSGANVLTF. DNA of the CDR3: TGTGCCTGGAGGGTAGGTCGCTCTGGGGCCAACGTCCTGACTTTC.

The J gene is TRBJ1-2, the V gene TRBV6-5, with a tentative D call TRBD1 (6 bases). There are 13 residues in the CDR3. Trimming stripped 5 bases from V and 4 bases from J, with 11 bases between. Per germline, CDR1 MNHEY and CDR2 SVGAGI. CDR3 nucleotide sequence: TGTGCCAGCAGTGTAACAGGGTTCTATGGCTACACCTTC. Its protein is CASSVTGFYGYTF.

The genes are TRBV29-1 and TRBJ2-5, with a possible D match to TRBD2 (5 bases). Trimming removed 6 bases from V and 7 bases from J, with 18 bases in between. The CDR3 contains 13 residues. Germline V gene sequence: CDR1 SQVTM, CDR2 ANQGSEA. DNA of the CDR3: TGCAGCGTGAGGGTGAGGGCGGTGTGGACCCAGTACTTC. Translated, it gives CSVRVRAVWTQYF.

The chain joins TRBV4-1 to TRBJ2-7, with 8 positions matching TRBD1. The CDR3 loop spans 15 amino acids. Germline V lookup: CDR1 MGHRA, CDR2 YSYEKL. The V gene end was trimmed by 0 bases and the J gene end by 4 bases; junction bases not matched to a gene: 5. The CDR3 DNA is TGCGCCAGCAGCCAAGAATGGCAGGGGGCATACGAGCAGTACTTC. Protein sequence: CASSQEWQGAYEQYF.

V and J are TRBV9 and TRBJ2-5; the match to TRBD1 covers 11 bases. The CDR3 runs 16 residues. The J segment lost 1 base and the V segment lost 0 bases, leaving 2 bases of the junction unmatched. Per the germline V gene, CDR1 is SGDLS and CDR2 is YYNGEE. The CDR3 DNA is TGTGCCAGCAGCGTAGGGACAGGGGGCCCCCAAGAGACCCAGTACTTC. Amino acids: CASSVGTGGPQETQYF.

V usage is TRBV5-6 and J usage is TRBJ2-7; TRBD2 matches at 10 bases. The CDR3 consists of 17 residues. J gave up 4 bases and V 1 base, and 11 bases lay outside the gene matches. Per germline, CDR1 SGHDT and CDR2 YYEEEE. Here the CDR3 DNA reads TGTGCCAGCAGCTTGCCCTGGTGGGCTAGCGGGAGTTACGAGCAGTACTTC. Amino acid sequence: CASSLPWWASGSYEQYF.